A selection of T cell receptor beta chains follows, all from one sample in a study of siplizumab effects on memory and regulatory T cells. Repertoires were generated with immunoSEQ multiplex PCR, while TCRdb's copy carries only in-frame clones and drops some. The sample carries about 50,000 clones, more than 85% recorded once. The material sequenced was CD8+ T cells sorted from blood. These receptors were obtained from a human donor in good health. CDR3s include the opening cysteine and the closing phenylalanine or tryptophan. Fields, in order: D gene, CDR3 length, clone size, V gene, J gene, CDR3 protein, CDR3 DNA. A D gene is named only where the DNA matches it firmly. Some rows have no size entry. The others give once, few or many, or a class for an expanded clone.

D: TRBD2
length: 14
size: .
V: TRBV9
J: TRBJ2-3
CDR3: CASSVSGATDTQYF
DNA: TGTGCCAGCAGCGTCAGCGGGGCGACAGATACGCAGTATTTT

D: .
length: 14
size: .
V: TRBV27
J: TRBJ1-1
CDR3: CASSLSRAATEAFF
DNA: TGTGCCAGCAGTTTGTCCAGGGCCGCGACTGAAGCTTTCTTT

D: .
length: 15
size: .
V: TRBV27
J: TRBJ2-3
CDR3: CASSLGRIPTDTQYF
DNA: TGTGCCAGCAGTTTAGGCCGGATACCCACAGATACGCAGTATTTT

D: .
length: 13
size: .
V: TRBV11-2
J: TRBJ2-7
CDR3: CASSNPGSDEQYF
DNA: TGTGCCAGCAGCAATCCCGGTAGCGACGAGCAGTACTTC

D: .
length: 13
size: .
V: TRBV30
J: TRBJ1-1
CDR3: CAWSYAENTEAFF
DNA: TGTGCCTGGAGTTACGCTGAGAACACTGAAGCTTTCTTT

D: .
length: 13
size: .
V: TRBV5-6
J: TRBJ2-2
CDR3: CASSLAGTGELFF
DNA: TGTGCCAGCAGCTTAGCGGGCACCGGGGAGCTGTTTTTT

D: .
length: 16
size: .
V: TRBV5-6
J: TRBJ2-1
CDR3: CASSHGLSDPYNEQFF
DNA: TGTGCCAGCAGCCACGGACTGAGCGACCCCTACAATGAGCAGTTCTTC

D: .
length: 13
size: .
V: TRBV6-1
J: TRBJ2-7
CDR3: CASSEGVLYEQYF
DNA: TGTGCCAGCAGTGAAGGGGTGCTCTACGAGCAGTACTTC

D: .
length: 15
size: .
V: TRBV25-1
J: TRBJ1-5
CDR3: CASSSNRVGNQPQHF
DNA: TGTGCCAGCTCTAGTAACAGGGTTGGCAATCAGCCCCAGCATTTT

D: .
length: 13
size: .
V: TRBV7-9
J: TRBJ1-2
CDR3: CASSFSLDYGYTF
DNA: TGTGCCAGCAGCTTCTCCCTGGATTACGGCTACACCTTC

D: .
length: 14
size: few
V: TRBV7-9
J: TRBJ1-2
CDR3: CASSLGGANYGYTF
DNA: TGTGCCAGCAGCTTAGGGGGCGCGAACTATGGCTACACCTTC

D: .
length: 14
size: .
V: TRBV30
J: TRBJ2-1
CDR3: CAWSGVASYNEQFF
DNA: TGTGCCTGGAGTGGAGTAGCCAGCTACAATGAGCAGTTCTTC

D: .
length: 16
size: .
V: TRBV27
J: TRBJ1-2
CDR3: CASSLTRTSWTDGYTF
DNA: TGTGCCAGCAGCTTAACCCGAACCTCGTGGACAGATGGCTACACCTTC

D: TRBD1
length: 15
size: .
V: TRBV9
J: TRBJ2-7
CDR3: CASSLKGASSYEQYF
DNA: TGTGCCAGCAGCCTCAAGGGGGCCAGCTCCTACGAGCAGTACTTC

D: .
length: 15
size: .
V: TRBV7-3
J: TRBJ1-2
CDR3: CASSQTVGEPYGYTF
DNA: TGTGCCAGCAGCCAAACCGTCGGGGAACCCTATGGCTACACCTTC

D: .
length: 17
size: .
V: TRBV7-9
J: TRBJ2-5
CDR3: CASSRDFPALTSETQYF
DNA: TGTGCCAGCAGCCGCGACTTCCCTGCTCTCACTTCGGAGACCCAGTACTTC

D: .
length: 13
size: few
V: TRBV29-1
J: TRBJ2-3
CDR3: CSVEGTNTDTQYF
DNA: TGCAGCGTTGAAGGGACAAACACAGATACGCAGTATTTT

D: .
length: 13
size: once
V: TRBV9
J: TRBJ2-7
CDR3: CASSGADYDEQYF
DNA: TGTGCCAGCAGCGGAGCAGATTACGACGAGCAGTACTTC

D: .
length: 14
size: .
V: TRBV7-9
J: TRBJ2-3
CDR3: CASSQDSPTDTQYF
DNA: TGTGCCAGCAGCCAAGACAGCCCCACAGATACGCAGTATTTT

D: .
length: 13
size: .
V: TRBV7-9
J: TRBJ2-3
CDR3: CASSLPLADTQYF
DNA: TGTGCCAGCAGCTTACCGCTGGCAGATACGCAGTATTTT

D: TRBD1
length: 16
size: .
V: TRBV7-9
J: TRBJ2-2
CDR3: CASTGGGQGVTGELFF
DNA: TGTGCCAGCACCGGAGGGGGACAGGGAGTCACCGGGGAGCTGTTTTTT

D: TRBD1
length: 14
size: .
V: TRBV28
J: TRBJ1-5
CDR3: CATLDRGRNQPQHF
DNA: TGTGCCACTTTAGACAGGGGGCGAAATCAGCCCCAGCATTTT

D: .
length: 16
size: .
V: TRBV7-8
J: TRBJ1-3
CDR3: CASSLEGRASGNTIYF
DNA: TGTGCCAGCAGCTTAGAGGGACGTGCTTCTGGAAACACCATATATTTT

D: .
length: 11
size: once
V: TRBV5-8
J: TRBJ2-7
CDR3: CASSFLNEQYF
DNA: TGTGCCAGCAGCTTTTTGAACGAGCAGTACTTC

D: TRBD2
length: 17
size: .
V: TRBV5-1
J: TRBJ2-2
CDR3: CASKDWDQAGAVGELFF
DNA: TGCGCCAGCAAGGATTGGGACCAAGCGGGAGCCGTCGGGGAGCTGTTTTTT

D: .
length: 13
size: .
V: TRBV5-6
J: TRBJ2-1
CDR3: CASSLWDPNEQFF
DNA: TGTGCCAGCAGCTTGTGGGACCCCAATGAGCAGTTCTTC

D: .
length: 15
size: .
V: TRBV27
J: TRBJ2-1
CDR3: CASSSVPTLSNEQFF
DNA: TGTGCCAGCAGTTCCGTCCCGACTCTTTCTAATGAGCAGTTCTTC

D: .
length: 12
size: .
V: TRBV19
J: TRBJ2-1
CDR3: CASSIGYNEQFF
DNA: TGTGCCAGTAGTATTGGTTACAATGAGCAGTTCTTC

D: .
length: 13
size: .
V: TRBV28
J: TRBJ2-7
CDR3: CASSSGLRYEQYF
DNA: TGTGCCAGCAGTTCAGGGCTTAGATACGAGCAGTACTTC

D: .
length: 13
size: .
V: TRBV6-5
J: TRBJ2-3
CDR3: CASSYKITDTQYF
DNA: TGTGCCAGCAGTTACAAAATCACAGATACGCAGTATTTT

D: TRBD1
length: 14
size: once
V: TRBV30
J: TRBJ1-2
CDR3: CAWSPGTGIAGYTF
DNA: TGTGCCTGGAGTCCCGGGACAGGGATTGCTGGCTACACCTTC

D: .
length: 12
size: .
V: TRBV7-9
J: TRBJ2-7
CDR3: CASSLGDQARDF
DNA: TGTGCCAGCAGCCTCGGGGACCAGGCCCGCGACTTC

D: .
length: 13
size: .
V: TRBV4-1
J: TRBJ2-5
CDR3: CASSHISQETQYF
DNA: TGCGCCAGCAGCCACATAAGCCAAGAGACCCAGTACTTC

D: .
length: 12
size: .
V: TRBV5-8
J: TRBJ1-1
CDR3: CASSFGDTEAFF
DNA: TGTGCCAGCAGCTTTGGGGACACTGAAGCTTTCTTT

D: .
length: 16
size: .
V: TRBV7-1
J: TRBJ2-7
CDR3: CASSLEFGSNPYEQYF
DNA: TGTGCCAGCAGCTTAGAGTTTGGGTCCAACCCCTACGAGCAGTACTTC

D: .
length: 15
size: .
V: TRBV4-1
J: TRBJ1-1
CDR3: CASSQQAGMNTEAFF
DNA: TGCGCCAGCAGCCAACAGGCCGGGATGAACACTGAAGCTTTCTTT

D: TRBD1
length: 11
size: .
V: TRBV27
J: TRBJ1-1
CDR3: CASSLGPGQVF
DNA: TGTGCCAGCAGCCTGGGGCCGGGACAGGTCTTT

D: .
length: 15
size: once
V: TRBV7-9
J: TRBJ2-7
CDR3: CASSLERARAYEQYF
DNA: TGTGCCAGCAGCTTAGAGAGGGCTAGAGCCTACGAGCAGTACTTC

D: .
length: 13
size: .
V: TRBV5-1
J: TRBJ2-5
CDR3: CASSEGHQETQYF
DNA: TGCGCCAGCAGCGAGGGACACCAGGAGACCCAGTACTTC

D: .
length: 15
size: few
V: TRBV6-5
J: TRBJ2-1
CDR3: CASSYGRNNYNEQFF
DNA: TGTGCCAGCAGTTACGGGCGGAATAACTACAATGAGCAGTTCTTC

D: .
length: 13
size: .
V: TRBV19
J: TRBJ2-7
CDR3: CASSIVASYEQYF
DNA: TGTGCCAGTAGTATCGTCGCATCCTACGAGCAGTACTTC

D: TRBD2
length: 15
size: .
V: TRBV19
J: TRBJ2-7
CDR3: CASSSGRGLPYEQYF
DNA: TGTGCCAGTAGTAGCGGGAGGGGGCTTCCCTACGAGCAGTACTTC

D: TRBD2
length: 15
size: .
V: TRBV7-3
J: TRBJ2-3
CDR3: CASSFFGGVTDTQYF
DNA: TGTGCCAGCAGCTTTTTTGGGGGGGTAACAGATACGCAGTATTTT

D: .
length: 15
size: .
V: TRBV10-1
J: TRBJ2-7
CDR3: CASSGPGGGTYEQYF
DNA: TGCGCCAGCAGTGGTCCGGGTGGGGGGACCTACGAGCAGTACTTC

D: TRBD1
length: 15
size: .
V: TRBV9
J: TRBJ1-2
CDR3: CASSPGGGANYGYTF
DNA: TGTGCCAGCAGCCCAGGGGGAGGGGCGAACTATGGCTACACCTTC

D: .
length: 13
size: .
V: TRBV9
J: TRBJ2-1
CDR3: CASSVRLKNEQFF
DNA: TGTGCCAGCAGCGTACGGCTCAAGAATGAGCAGTTCTTC

D: .
length: 15
size: .
V: TRBV27
J: TRBJ2-7
CDR3: CASSLNGRISYEQYF
DNA: TGTGCCAGCAGTCTAAATGGCAGGATCTCCTACGAGCAGTACTTC

D: .
length: 14
size: once
V: TRBV9
J: TRBJ2-1
CDR3: CASSSETLGGEQFF
DNA: TGTGCCAGCAGCTCCGAGACGTTGGGTGGTGAGCAGTTCTTC

D: .
length: 18
size: .
V: TRBV4-1
J: TRBJ2-1
CDR3: CASSQDPPFEHSYNEQFF
DNA: TGCGCCAGCAGCCAAGATCCCCCTTTTGAACATTCCTACAATGAGCAGTTCTTC

D: .
length: 17
size: .
V: TRBV4-1
J: TRBJ2-5
CDR3: CASSRRSTVEGEETQYF
DNA: TGCGCCAGCAGCCGAAGATCCACGGTAGAGGGGGAGGAGACCCAGTACTTC